This record looks at one T cell receptor beta chain sequence and its context. Its specificity is not known. This sample was included in a study of molecular identifiers for immune sequencing clone quantification. Study findings and constraints: Even with more than 950,000 naive cells present, spiked Jurkat TCR RNA from one cell was reportedly detectable.

J was trimmed by 3 bases and V by 0 bases; bases with no gene match: 5. Germline loops: CDR1 SGDLS, CDR2 YYNGEE. This CDR3 comprises 17 residues. Preparation of the bulk TCR libraries relied on previously described methods and listed TCR primers. TCRdb reprocessed the PCR reads with MiXCR, giving one entry per CDR3 protein. The sample gives roughly 300,000 distinct CDR3 sequences, roughly 24% of which show up once; around 0.76% is in the top ten. This chain links TRBV9 with TRBJ2-2; 10 bases agree with TRBD1. Sequenced material: naive CD8+ T cells from blood, with Jurkat cell RNA spiked in. Specified subset: FACS-sorted CD8+CD4-CCR7+CD45RA+ naive T cells. The TCR originated in a human donor in good health. Some libraries in this study had Jurkat cell RNA spiked in. The CDR3 sequence: CASSVDDRGLHTGELFF. The CDR3 DNA follows: TGTGCCAGCAGCGTAGATGACAGGGGGCTTCACACCGGGGAGCTGTTTTTT.